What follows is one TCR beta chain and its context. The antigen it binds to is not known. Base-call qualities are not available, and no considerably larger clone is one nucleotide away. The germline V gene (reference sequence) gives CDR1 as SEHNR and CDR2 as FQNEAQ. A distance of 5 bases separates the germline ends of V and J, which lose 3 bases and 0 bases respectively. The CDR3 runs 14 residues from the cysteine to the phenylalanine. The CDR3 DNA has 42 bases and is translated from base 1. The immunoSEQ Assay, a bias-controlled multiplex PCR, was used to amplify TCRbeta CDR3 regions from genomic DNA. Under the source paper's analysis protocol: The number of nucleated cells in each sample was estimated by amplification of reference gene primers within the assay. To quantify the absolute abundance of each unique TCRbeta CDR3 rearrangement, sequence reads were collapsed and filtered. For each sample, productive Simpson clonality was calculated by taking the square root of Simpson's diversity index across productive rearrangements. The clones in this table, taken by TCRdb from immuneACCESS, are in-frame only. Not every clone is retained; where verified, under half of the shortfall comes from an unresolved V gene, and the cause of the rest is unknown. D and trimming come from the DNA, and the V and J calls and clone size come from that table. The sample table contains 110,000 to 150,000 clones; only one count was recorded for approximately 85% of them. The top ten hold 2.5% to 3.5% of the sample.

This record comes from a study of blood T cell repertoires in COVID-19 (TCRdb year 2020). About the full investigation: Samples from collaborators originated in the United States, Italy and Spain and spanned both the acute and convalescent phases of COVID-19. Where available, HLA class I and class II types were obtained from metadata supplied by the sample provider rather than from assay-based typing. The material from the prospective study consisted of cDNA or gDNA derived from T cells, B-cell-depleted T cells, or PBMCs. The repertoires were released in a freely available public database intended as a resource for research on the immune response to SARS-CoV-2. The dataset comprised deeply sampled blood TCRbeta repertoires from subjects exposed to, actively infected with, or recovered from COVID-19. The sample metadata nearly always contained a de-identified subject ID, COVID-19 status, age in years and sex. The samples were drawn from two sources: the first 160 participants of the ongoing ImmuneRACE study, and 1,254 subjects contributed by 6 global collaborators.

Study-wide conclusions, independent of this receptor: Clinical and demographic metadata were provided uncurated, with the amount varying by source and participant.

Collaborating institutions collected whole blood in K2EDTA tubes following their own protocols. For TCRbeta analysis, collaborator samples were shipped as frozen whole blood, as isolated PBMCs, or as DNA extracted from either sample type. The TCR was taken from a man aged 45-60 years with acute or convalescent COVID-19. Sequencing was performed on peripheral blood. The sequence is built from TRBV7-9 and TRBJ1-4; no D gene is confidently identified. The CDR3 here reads CASSFEPTNEKLFF. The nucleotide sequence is TGTGCCAGCAGCTTTGAGCCAACTAATGAAAAACTGTTTTTT. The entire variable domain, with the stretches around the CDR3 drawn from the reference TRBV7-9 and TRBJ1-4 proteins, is DTGVSQNPRHKITKRGQNVTFRCDPISEHNRLYWYRQTLGQGPEFLTYFQNEAQLEKSRLLSDRFSAERPKGSFSTLEIQRTEQGDSAMYLCASSFEPTNEKLFFGSGTQLSVL.